The following is a TCR beta chain sequence with its context. Its antigen is as yet unknown. These data originate in a study of response to subunit inactivated influenza vaccine. Whole-study results and caveats: Few new T cells, the authors suggested, are recruited by each seasonal influenza vaccination.

Germline CDR1 and CDR2: ENHRY and SYGVKD. CDR3 length: 14 amino acids. V gave up 0 bases and J gave up 5 bases; unmatched junction bases: 4. One entry per CDR3 protein, called by TCRdb with MiXCR from the RT-PCR reads. This table holds around 470,000 distinct CDR3 sequences, 6% to 9% found once. J is TRBJ2-7 and V is TRBV10-3, with 7 nucleotides matching TRBD2. Sequenced here: PBMCs from blood, sampled less than 30 months after vaccination. The clonotype comes from a man in his fifties or sixties who received an inactivated influenza vaccine. CDR3 bases: TGTGCCATCAGTGAGTCCGGGAGGCGGGACGAGCAGTACTTC. Its translation: CAISESGRRDEQYF.